Described below is a single T cell receptor beta chain sequence and its context. Its antigen is not known. Data came from immunoSEQ multiplex PCR; TCRdb stores just in-frame clones and leaves some out. The sample includes some 91,000 clones, roughly 92% seen only once; the top ten take more than 9.5%. Trimming cost V 1 base and J 4 bases; bases outside gene matches: 4. Germline CDR1 is LGHNA and CDR2 is YNFKEQ. There are 16 residues in the CDR3. These data belong to a study of T cell responses to AZD1222 COVID-19 vaccine. The study's findings and limits: The donor group comprised mostly white British people and more females; the analysis possibly underestimated clonal diversity. Baseline seropositives among AZD1222 recipients totaled only five to seven. All repertoire sampling was performed exclusively after the peak T cell response. The span of vaccine-associated CD4 TCRs extended across spike, with dominance at 160-218 and 743-854.

The specimen comprised peripheral blood, sampled on day 0 of AZD1222 vaccination. The chain employs TRBV4-2 and TRBJ2-1, with 10 bases that match TRBD2. This clonotype originated in an adult in good health. DNA of the CDR3: TGTGCCAGCAGCCAAGTAGGGACTAGCGCTTACAATGAGCAGTTCTTC. Its translation: CASSQVGTSAYNEQFF.